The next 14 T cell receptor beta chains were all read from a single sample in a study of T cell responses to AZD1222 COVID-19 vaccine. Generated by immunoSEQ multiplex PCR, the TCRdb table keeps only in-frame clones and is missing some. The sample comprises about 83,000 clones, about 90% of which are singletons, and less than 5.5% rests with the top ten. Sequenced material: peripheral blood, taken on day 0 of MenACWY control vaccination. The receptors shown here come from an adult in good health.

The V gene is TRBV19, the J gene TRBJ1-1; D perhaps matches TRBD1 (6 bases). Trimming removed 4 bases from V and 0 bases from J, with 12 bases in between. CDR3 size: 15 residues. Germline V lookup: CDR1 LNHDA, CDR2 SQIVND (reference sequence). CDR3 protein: CASSRQDFLNTEAFF. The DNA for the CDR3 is TGTGCCAGTAGTAGACAGGACTTCTTGAACACTGAAGCTTTCTTT.

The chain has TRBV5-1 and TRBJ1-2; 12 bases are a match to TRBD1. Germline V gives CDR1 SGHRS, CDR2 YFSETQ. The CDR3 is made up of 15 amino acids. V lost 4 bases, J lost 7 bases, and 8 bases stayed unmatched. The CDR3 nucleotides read TGCGCCAGCAGCACGGGGGACAGGGGGCTCACTGGCTACACCTTC. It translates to CASSTGDRGLTGYTF.

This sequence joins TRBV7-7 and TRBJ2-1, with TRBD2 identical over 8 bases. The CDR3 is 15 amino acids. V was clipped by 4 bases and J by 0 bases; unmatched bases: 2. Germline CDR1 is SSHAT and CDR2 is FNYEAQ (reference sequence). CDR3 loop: CASSSSGGSYNEQFF. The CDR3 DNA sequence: TGTGCCAGCAGCTCAAGCGGGGGCTCCTACAATGAGCAGTTCTTC. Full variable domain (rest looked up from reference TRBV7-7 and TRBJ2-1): GAGVSQSPRYKVTKRGQDVTLRCDPISSHATLYWYQQALGQGPEFLTYFNYEAQPDKSGLPSDRFSAERPEGSISTLTIQRTEQRDSAMYRCASSSSGGSYNEQFFGPGTRLTVL.

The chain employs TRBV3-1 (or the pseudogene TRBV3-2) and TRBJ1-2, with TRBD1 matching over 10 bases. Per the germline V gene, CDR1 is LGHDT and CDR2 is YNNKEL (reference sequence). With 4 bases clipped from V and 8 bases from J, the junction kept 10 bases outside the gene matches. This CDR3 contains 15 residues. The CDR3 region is CASSRPGTGEVGYTF. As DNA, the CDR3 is TGTGCCAGCAGCCGGCCCGGGACAGGGGAAGTAGGCTACACCTTC.

The CDR3 sequence is CASSQLKGEAFF. In DNA form, the CDR3 reads TGTGCCAGCAGCCAATTGAAGGGCGAAGCTTTCTTT. The V gene is TRBV16, the J gene TRBJ1-1; D is unresolved. Germline CDR1 reads KGHSY; CDR2 reads FQNENV. The CDR3 is 12 residues long. Trimming stripped 1 base from V and 8 bases from J, with 8 bases between.

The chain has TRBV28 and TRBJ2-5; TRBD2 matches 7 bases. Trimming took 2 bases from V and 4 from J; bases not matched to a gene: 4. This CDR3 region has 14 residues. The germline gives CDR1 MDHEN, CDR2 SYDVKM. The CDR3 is CASSLAGDSETQYF. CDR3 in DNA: TGTGCCAGCAGTTTAGCGGGAGATTCAGAGACCCAGTACTTC.

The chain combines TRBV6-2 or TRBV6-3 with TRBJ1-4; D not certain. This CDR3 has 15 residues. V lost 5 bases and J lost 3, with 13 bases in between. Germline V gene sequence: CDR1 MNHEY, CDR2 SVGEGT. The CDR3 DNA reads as TGTGCCAGCAGTGTCTCCCGAGAACCTAATGAAAAACTGTTTTTT. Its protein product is CASSVSREPNEKLFF.

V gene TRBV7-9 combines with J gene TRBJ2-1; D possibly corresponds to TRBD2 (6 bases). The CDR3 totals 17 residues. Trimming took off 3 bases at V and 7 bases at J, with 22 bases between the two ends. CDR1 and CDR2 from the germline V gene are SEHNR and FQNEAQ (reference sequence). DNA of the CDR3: TGTGCCAGCAGCTTGGATGGCGGGGCTAGCAGGGAGAATGAGCAGTTCTTC. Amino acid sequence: CASSLDGGASRENEQFF.

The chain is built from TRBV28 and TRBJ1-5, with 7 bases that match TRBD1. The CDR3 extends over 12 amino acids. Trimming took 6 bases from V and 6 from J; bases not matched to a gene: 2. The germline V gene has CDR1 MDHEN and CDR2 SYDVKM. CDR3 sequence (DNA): TGTGCCAGCAGCCCAGGGGGTCAGCCCCAGCATTTT. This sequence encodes CASSPGGQPQHF. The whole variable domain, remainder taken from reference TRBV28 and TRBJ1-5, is DVKVTQSSRYLVKRTGEKVFLECVQDMDHENMFWYRQDPGLGLRLIYFSYDVKMKEKGDIPEGYSVSREKKERFSLILESASTNQTSMYLCASSPGGQPQHFGDGTRLSIL.

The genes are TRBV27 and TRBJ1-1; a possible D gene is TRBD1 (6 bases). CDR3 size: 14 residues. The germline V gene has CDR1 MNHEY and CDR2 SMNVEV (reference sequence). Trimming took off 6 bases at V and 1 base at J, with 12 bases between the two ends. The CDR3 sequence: CASRHGGPNTEAFF. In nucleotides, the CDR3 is TGTGCCAGCAGGCATGGGGGCCCGAACACTGAAGCTTTCTTT.

The CDR3 reads CASSPSSGRETQYF. For the CDR3, the DNA is TGTGCCAGCTCACCATCCTCAGGGCGAGAGACCCAGTACTTC. V and J are TRBV18 and TRBJ2-5, with D perhaps matching TRBD1 (5 bases). The CDR3 covers 14 residues. CDR1 and CDR2 (germline): KGHSH, LQKENI. The V end was cut by 2 bases, the J end by 4 bases, with 11 bases between.

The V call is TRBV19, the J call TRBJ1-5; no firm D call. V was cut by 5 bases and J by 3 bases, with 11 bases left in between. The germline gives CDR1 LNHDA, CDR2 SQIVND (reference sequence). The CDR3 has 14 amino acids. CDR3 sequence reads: CASSLSGPNQPQHF. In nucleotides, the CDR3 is TGTGCCAGTAGTTTGAGTGGACCCAATCAGCCCCAGCATTTT.

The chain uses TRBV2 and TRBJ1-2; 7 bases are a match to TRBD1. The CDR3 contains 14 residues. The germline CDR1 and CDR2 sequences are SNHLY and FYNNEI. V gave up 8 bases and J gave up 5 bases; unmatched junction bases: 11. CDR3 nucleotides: TGTGCCAGCCCCCAGAGGCAGGGGGTGTATGGCTACACCTTC. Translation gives CASPQRQGVYGYTF.

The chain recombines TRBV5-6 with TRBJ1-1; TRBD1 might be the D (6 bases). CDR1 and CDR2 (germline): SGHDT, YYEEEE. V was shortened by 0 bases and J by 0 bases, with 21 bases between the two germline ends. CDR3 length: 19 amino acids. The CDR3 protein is CASSLEVEGGLRVNTEAFF. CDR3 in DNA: TGTGCCAGCAGCTTGGAGGTAGAGGGGGGACTTAGAGTGAACACTGAAGCTTTCTTT.